These T cell receptor beta chains were read from a single sample in a study of vaccination effects on CD4 cells after COVID-19. These receptors have no known antigen. Clones were read by immunoSEQ multiplex PCR, and TCRdb kept only the in-frame ones, dropping some. This repertoire shows just under 65,000 clones, roughly 76% found once; its top ten account for around 3.8%. The input for sequencing was CD4+ T cells from PBMCs cultured with HCoV-OC43 spike peptides, taken before COVID-19 vaccination. The origin of the receptors is a human donor who received a COVID-19 vaccine. CDR3s include the opening cysteine and the closing phenylalanine or tryptophan. D genes are given only for firm matches. Only part of the rows carry a size: once, few, many, or a class if the clone is expanded.

>TRBV3-1/TRBV3-2|-|-|TRBJ2-2
CASAVPVTGELFF
TGTGCCAGTGCAGTCCCCGTGACCGGGGAGCTGTTTTTT
>TRBV12-3/TRBV12-4|-|-|TRBJ1-6
CASSLNRESPLHF
TGTGCCAGCAGTTTGAACAGGGAGTCTCCCCTCCACTTT
>TRBV7-3|few|TRBD1|TRBJ1-6
CASSRQGYNSPLHF
TGTGCCAGCAGTCGACAGGGATATAATTCACCCCTCCACTTT
>TRBV5-1|-|-|TRBJ1-1
CASSLSNTEAFF
TGCGCCAGCAGCTTGTCGAACACTGAAGCTTTCTTT
>TRBV7-8|-|-|TRBJ1-2
CASGRGFTNYGYTF
TGTGCCAGCGGTAGGGGGTTTACTAACTATGGCTACACCTTC
>TRBV7-3|-|-|TRBJ2-6
CASSKEPYSGANVLTF
TGTGCCAGCAGTAAGGAGCCTTACTCTGGGGCCAACGTCCTGACTTTC
>TRBV5-4|-|-|TRBJ2-3
CASSSPGLIEGTQYF
TGTGCCAGCAGCTCTCCGGGTCTTATAGAGGGTACGCAGTATTTT
>TRBV2|-|-|TRBJ1-2
CASRQDYGYTF
TGTGCCAGCCGACAGGACTATGGCTACACCTTC
>TRBV18|-|-|TRBJ2-3
CASSPPEGTHTQYF
TGTGCCAGCTCACCACCGGAGGGGACACATACGCAGTATTTT
>TRBV19|-|TRBD1|TRBJ1-6
CASAGQYNSPLHF
TGTGCCAGCGCGGGACAGTATAATTCACCCCTCCACTTT
>TRBV7-9|-|TRBD2|TRBJ2-3
CASSLVSSGGRFNPVAQYF
TGTGCCAGCAGCTTAGTTAGTAGCGGGGGGAGGTTTAACCCGGTCGCGCAGTATTTT
>TRBV7-2|-|-|TRBJ1-2
CASSLTALGDYGYTF
TGTGCCAGCAGCTTGACAGCATTAGGGGACTATGGCTACACCTTC
>TRBV27|-|-|TRBJ1-2
CASSLFGGYNYGYTF
TGTGCCAGCAGTTTATTTGGTGGATATAACTATGGCTACACCTTC
>TRBV18|-|-|TRBJ2-3
CASSPPRNGGDTQYF
TGTGCCAGCTCACCACCCCGTAATGGGGGGGATACGCAGTATTTT
>TRBV13|few|-|TRBJ2-4
CASSLSGLGAKNIQYF
TGTGCCAGCAGCTTATCGGGGTTGGGAGCCAAAAACATTCAGTACTTC
>TRBV19|-|-|TRBJ1-4
CASSLVRGSNEKLFF
TGTGCCAGTAGTCTCGTTCGGGGCTCGAATGAAAAACTGTTTTTT
>TRBV4-1|few|TRBD2|TRBJ2-3
CASSQHTSGGTDTQYF
TGCGCCAGCAGCCAGCATACTAGCGGGGGCACAGATACGCAGTATTTT
>TRBV24-1|-|-|TRBJ2-6
CATSDRGSGANVLTF
TGTGCCACCAGTGATCGGGGCTCTGGGGCCAACGTCCTGACTTTC
>TRBV20-1|-|-|TRBJ2-3
CSARQDTQYF
TGCAGTGCTAGGCAAGATACGCAGTATTTT
>TRBV15|once|TRBD1|TRBJ2-3
CATSPGQTSTDTQYF
TGTGCCACCAGCCCGGGACAGACCAGCACAGATACGCAGTATTTT
>TRBV7-7|-|-|TRBJ2-5
CASSLNRAETQYF
TGTGCCAGCAGCTTAAACAGAGCGGAGACCCAGTACTTC
>TRBV25-1|-|-|TRBJ2-2
CASSPLGKVDTGELFF
TGTGCCAGCAGCCCCTTGGGGAAGGTAGACACCGGGGAGCTGTTTTTT
>TRBV29-1|-|TRBD1|TRBJ2-3
CSVDRDRNPSTDTQYF
TGCAGCGTGGACCGGGACAGAAATCCTAGCACAGATACGCAGTATTTT
>TRBV12-3/TRBV12-4|-|-|TRBJ1-5
CASSSDSNQPQHF
TGTGCCAGCAGTTCGGACAGCAATCAGCCCCAGCATTTT
>TRBV3-1/TRBV3-2|few|-|TRBJ1-2
CASSQVSGPYGYTF
TGTGCCAGCAGCCAAGTATCAGGGCCCTATGGCTACACCTTC
>TRBV5-1|-|-|TRBJ1-1
CASSFSGENTEAFF
TGCGCCAGCAGCTTTTCGGGGGAGAACACTGAAGCTTTCTTT
>TRBV4-3|-|-|TRBJ1-2
CASSSQIGTVYGYTF
TGCGCCAGCAGCTCACAAATCGGGACTGTCTATGGCTACACCTTC
>TRBV4-3|once|-|TRBJ1-4
CASSQVKGQVNEKLFF
TGCGCCAGCAGCCAAGTAAAGGGGCAGGTTAATGAAAAACTGTTTTTT
>TRBV7-9|-|-|TRBJ1-2
CASSLGGLAVGYTF
TGTGCCAGCAGCTTAGGGGGCTTGGCAGTAGGCTACACCTTC
>TRBV6-1|few|TRBD1|TRBJ1-5
CASSESGTGSNQPQHF
TGTGCCAGCAGTGAGTCAGGGACAGGTAGCAATCAGCCCCAGCATTTT
>TRBV5-1|-|TRBD1|TRBJ2-5
CASSSGQGRETQYF
TGCGCCAGCAGCTCCGGACAGGGCAGGGAGACCCAGTACTTC
>TRBV11-3|-|TRBD1|TRBJ2-2
CASSPGQGGRTGELFF
TGTGCCAGCAGCCCCGGACAGGGGGGAAGGACCGGGGAGCTGTTTTTT
>TRBV6-5|-|-|TRBJ1-3
CASSSEGNTIYF
TGTGCCAGCAGTAGCGAGGGAAACACCATATATTTT
>TRBV7-2|-|-|TRBJ2-5
CASSLGPAQETQYF
TGTGCCAGCAGCTTAGGTCCGGCTCAAGAGACCCAGTACTTC
>TRBV3-1/TRBV3-2|-|-|TRBJ2-1
CRGGEQFF
TGCCGCGGAGGTGAGCAGTTCTTC
>TRBV6-5|-|-|TRBJ2-3
CASSPQGTPHDTQYF
TGTGCCAGCAGTCCCCAGGGGACGCCCCACGATACGCAGTATTTT
>TRBV2|few|-|TRBJ1-6
CASRAQADSPLHF
TGTGCCAGCCGGGCCCAAGCCGATTCACCCCTCCACTTT
>TRBV5-1|-|TRBD1|TRBJ1-2
CASSFSTGGTYGYTF
TGCGCCAGCAGCTTTAGCACAGGGGGCACCTATGGCTACACCTTC
>TRBV18|few|-|TRBJ2-1
CASSPRQANEQFF
TGTGCCAGCTCACCCAGACAGGCTAATGAGCAGTTCTTC
>TRBV27|once|TRBD1|TRBJ1-2
CASSSYRGPGGNYGYTF
TGTGCCAGCAGTTCGTACAGGGGGCCCGGAGGTAACTATGGCTACACCTTC
>TRBV10-3|-|TRBD1|TRBJ2-1
CAISDPGQGAYNEQFF
TGTGCCATCAGTGATCCCGGACAGGGAGCCTACAATGAGCAGTTCTTC
>TRBV7-8|-|-|TRBJ1-1
CASSLYSLNTEAFF
TGTGCCAGCAGCTTATACAGCTTGAACACTGAAGCTTTCTTT
>TRBV3-1/TRBV3-2|-|-|TRBJ2-2
CASSQLALSGTGELFF
TGTGCCAGCAGCCAACTAGCTCTCTCGGGGACCGGGGAGCTGTTTTTT
>TRBV5-1|-|-|TRBJ1-2
CASSTGPSVGYTF
TGCGCCAGCAGCACCGGGCCTTCTGTCGGCTACACCTTC
>TRBV19|once|-|TRBJ1-6
CASSIQGFNSPLHF
TGTGCCAGTAGTATACAGGGGTTCAATTCACCCCTCCACTTT
>TRBV27|-|-|TRBJ1-1
CASVGWGRDTEAFF
TGTGCCAGCGTTGGATGGGGGCGGGACACTGAAGCTTTCTTT
>TRBV19|-|-|TRBJ1-2
CASKAGESDYGYTF
TGTGCCAGTAAAGCAGGGGAGTCGGACTATGGCTACACCTTC